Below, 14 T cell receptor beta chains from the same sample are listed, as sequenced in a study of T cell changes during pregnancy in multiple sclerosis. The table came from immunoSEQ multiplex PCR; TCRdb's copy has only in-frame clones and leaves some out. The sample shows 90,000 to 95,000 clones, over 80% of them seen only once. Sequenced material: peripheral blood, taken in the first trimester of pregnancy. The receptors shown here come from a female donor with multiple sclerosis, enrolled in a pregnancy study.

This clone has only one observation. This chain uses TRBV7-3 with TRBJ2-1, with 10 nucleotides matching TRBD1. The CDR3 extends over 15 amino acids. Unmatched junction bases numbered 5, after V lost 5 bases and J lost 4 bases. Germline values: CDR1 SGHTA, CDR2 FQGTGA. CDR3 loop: CASSRDRGEYNEQFF. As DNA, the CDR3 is TGTGCCAGCAGCCGGGACAGGGGCGAATACAATGAGCAGTTCTTC.

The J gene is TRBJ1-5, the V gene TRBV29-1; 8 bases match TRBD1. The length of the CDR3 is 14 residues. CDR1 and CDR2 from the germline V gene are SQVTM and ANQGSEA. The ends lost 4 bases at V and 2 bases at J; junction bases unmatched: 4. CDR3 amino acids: CSVGDRGGNQPQHF. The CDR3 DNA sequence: TGCAGCGTTGGAGACAGGGGCGGCAATCAGCCCCAGCATTTT. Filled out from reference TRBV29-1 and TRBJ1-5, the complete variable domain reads SAVISQKPSRDICQRGTSLTIQCQVDSQVTMMFWYRQQPGQSLTLIATANQGSEATYESGFVIDKFPISRPNLTFSTLTVSNMSPEDSSIYLCSVGDRGGNQPQHFGDGTRLSIL.

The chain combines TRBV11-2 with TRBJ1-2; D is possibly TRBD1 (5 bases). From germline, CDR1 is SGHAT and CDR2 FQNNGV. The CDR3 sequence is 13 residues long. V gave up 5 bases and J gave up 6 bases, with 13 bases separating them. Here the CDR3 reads CASSPRGSDGYTF. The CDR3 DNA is TGTGCCAGCAGCCCTCGGGGGAGCGATGGCTACACCTTC.

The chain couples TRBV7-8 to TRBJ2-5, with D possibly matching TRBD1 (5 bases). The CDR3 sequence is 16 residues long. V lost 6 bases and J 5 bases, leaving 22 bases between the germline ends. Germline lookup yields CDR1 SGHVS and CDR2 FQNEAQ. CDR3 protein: CASRPPLWGSRETQYF. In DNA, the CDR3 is TGTGCCAGCAGACCCCCACTGTGGGGCTCCCGGGAGACCCAGTACTTC.

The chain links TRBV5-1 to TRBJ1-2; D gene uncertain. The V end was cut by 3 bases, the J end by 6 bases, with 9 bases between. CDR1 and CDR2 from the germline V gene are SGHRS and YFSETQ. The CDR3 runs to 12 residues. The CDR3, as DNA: TGCGCCAGCAGCTCTGGAACAGATGGCTACACCTTC. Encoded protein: CASSSGTDGYTF. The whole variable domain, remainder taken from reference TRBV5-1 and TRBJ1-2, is KAGVTQTPRYLIKTRGQQVTLSCSPISGHRSVSWYQQTPGQGLQFLFEYFSETQRNKGNFPGRFSGRQFSNSRSEMNVSTLELGDSALYLCASSSGTDGYTFGSGTRLTVV.

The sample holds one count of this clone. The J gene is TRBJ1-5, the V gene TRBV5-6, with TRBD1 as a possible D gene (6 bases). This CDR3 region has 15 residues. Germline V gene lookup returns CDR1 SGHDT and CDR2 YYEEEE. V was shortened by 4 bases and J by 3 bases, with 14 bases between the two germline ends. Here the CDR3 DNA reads TGTGCCAGCAGCACCCGGGACATTTACAATCAGCCCCAGCATTTT. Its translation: CASSTRDIYNQPQHF.

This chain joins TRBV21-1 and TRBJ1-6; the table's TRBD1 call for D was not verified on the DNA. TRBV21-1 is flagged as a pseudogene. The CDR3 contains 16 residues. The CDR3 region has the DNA TGTGCCAGCAGCAAAGTCGGAAACAGGGCAAATTCACCCCTCCACTTT. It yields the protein CASSKVGNRANSPLHF.

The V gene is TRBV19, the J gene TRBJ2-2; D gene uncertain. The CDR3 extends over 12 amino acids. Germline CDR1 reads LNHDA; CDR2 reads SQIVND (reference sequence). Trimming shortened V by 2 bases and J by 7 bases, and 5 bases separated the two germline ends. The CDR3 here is CASSILVGELFF. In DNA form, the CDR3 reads TGTGCCAGTAGTATACTTGTCGGGGAGCTGTTTTTT.

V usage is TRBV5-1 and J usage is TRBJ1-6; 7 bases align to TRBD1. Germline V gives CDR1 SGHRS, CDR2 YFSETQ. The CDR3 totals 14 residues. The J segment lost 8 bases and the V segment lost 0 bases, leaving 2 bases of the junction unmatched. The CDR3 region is CASSLVQGHSPLHF. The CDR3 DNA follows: TGCGCCAGCAGCTTGGTACAGGGGCATTCACCCCTCCACTTT. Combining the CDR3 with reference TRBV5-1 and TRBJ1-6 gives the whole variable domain KAGVTQTPRYLIKTRGQQVTLSCSPISGHRSVSWYQQTPGQGLQFLFEYFSETQRNKGNFPGRFSGRQFSNSRSEMNVSTLELGDSALYLCASSLVQGHSPLHFGNGTRLTVT.

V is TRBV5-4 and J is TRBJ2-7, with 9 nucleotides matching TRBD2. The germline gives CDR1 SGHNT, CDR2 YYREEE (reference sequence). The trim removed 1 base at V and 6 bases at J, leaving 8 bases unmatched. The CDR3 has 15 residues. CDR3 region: CASSLRGLARREQYF. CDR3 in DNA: TGTGCCAGCAGCTTGCGGGGACTAGCACGACGCGAGCAGTACTTC.

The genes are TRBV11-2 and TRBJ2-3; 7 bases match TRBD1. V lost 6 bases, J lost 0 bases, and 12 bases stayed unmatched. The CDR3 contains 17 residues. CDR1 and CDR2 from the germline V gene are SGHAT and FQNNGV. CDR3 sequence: CASRSYRGSPSTDTQYF. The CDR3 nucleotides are TGTGCCAGCAGATCATACAGGGGATCCCCTAGCACAGATACGCAGTATTTT.

The CDR3 sequence is CAISHRDRGRFGYGYTF. In DNA, the CDR3 is TGTGCCATCAGCCACCGGGACAGGGGACGATTTGGCTATGGCTACACCTTC. The V call is TRBV10-3, the J call TRBJ1-2; TRBD1 aligns across 10 bases. The CDR3 extends over 17 amino acids. Germline V CDR1 and CDR2: ENHRY, SYGVKD. Trimming cost V 6 bases and J 4 bases; bases outside gene matches: 14.

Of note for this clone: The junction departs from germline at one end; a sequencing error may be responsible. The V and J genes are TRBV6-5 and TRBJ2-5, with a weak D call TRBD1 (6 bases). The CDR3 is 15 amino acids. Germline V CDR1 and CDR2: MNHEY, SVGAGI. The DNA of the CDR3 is TGTGCCAGGAGTTGGGCCAACAGGGAACAAGAGACCCAGTACTTC. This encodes CARSWANREQETQYF.

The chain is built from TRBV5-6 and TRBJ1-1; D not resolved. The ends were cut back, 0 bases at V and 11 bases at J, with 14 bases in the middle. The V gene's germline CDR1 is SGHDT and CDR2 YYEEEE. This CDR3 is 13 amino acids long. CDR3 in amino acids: CASSLDREPWAFF. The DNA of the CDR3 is TGTGCCAGCAGCTTGGACAGAGAACCGTGGGCTTTCTTT. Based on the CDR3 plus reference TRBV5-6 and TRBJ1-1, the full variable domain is DAGVTQSPTHLIKTRGQQVTLRCSPKSGHDTVSWYQQALGQGPQFIFQYYEEEERQRGNFPDRFSGHQFPNYSSELNVNALLLGDSALYLCASSLDREPWAFFGQGTRLTVV.